Sequencing of this T cell receptor beta chain was carried out in a study of shared clonotypes between healthy human individuals. Study background: Three men and a couple of women, aged 18 to 49, were donors.

In the authors' workflow: For the immunoSEQ data, sequences were junction-only without quality scores, so filtering differed. The protocol was immunoSEQ multiplex PCR, while the TCRdb copy is restricted to in-frame clones and leaves out a portion. V and J calls plus clone size are reproduced from that table; the DNA served to infer D and trimming. The sample comprises roughly 590,000 clones, roughly 95% of which are singletons, and roughly 0.1% rests with the top ten. Germline loops: CDR1 MDHEN, CDR2 SYDVKM. The V and J ends lost 4 bases and 4 bases, in that order; junction bases with no gene match: 3. The CDR3 spans 14 residues. With respect to this clone: Its matching antigen is unknown.

Study conclusions and caveats: A few donors had about 5.1% of their naive CD4 clonotypes in common. As a rule, naive subsets had a larger estimated richness than memory subsets.

Naive CD8 cells comprised CD45RO-negative, CCR7-positively selected cells, excluding terminally differentiated effector memory CD45RA+ cells. Sequencing was done on a sample of naive CD8+ T cells sorted from blood. The sequence was obtained from a woman in her twenties or thirties in good health. The V and J genes are TRBV28 and TRBJ2-3, with TRBD1 matching 9 bases. The CDR3 here is CASSYRGPADTQYF. The CDR3 region has the DNA TGTGCCAGCAGTTACAGGGGGCCGGCAGATACGCAGTATTTT.